The 5 T cell receptor beta chains below were found in one sample sequenced in a study of cytomegalovirus exposure and HLA in healthy donors (dated by TCRdb to about 2017). Library preparation employed the immunoSEQ multiplex PCR assay. For the multiplex PCR, a mixture combining 60 forward primers for TCR Vbeta segments and 13 reverse primers for TCR Jbeta segments was used. In its TCRdb copy, this immuneACCESS table keeps in-frame sequences only and misses some clones. Where compared with another copy, unresolved V genes explain less than half of these, and the others have no known cause. A total of 200,000 or so clones appear in this sample, approximately 81% of them only once. The ten most abundant clones make up about 0.24% of the sample. Input material: PBMCs. These receptors were obtained from a boy between 10 and 17 years old in good health and CMV-seronegative.

The rearrangement links TRBV30 to TRBJ1-1; D remains unclear. CDR3 length: 12 amino acids. V was cut by 6 bases and J by 5 bases, with 13 bases left in between. Germline values: CDR1 GTSNPN, CDR2 SVGIG (reference sequence). The CDR3, as DNA: TGTGCCTGCCGACTTCAGAATACTGAAGCTTTCTTT. Its protein is CACRLQNTEAFF.

This clone occurred once. The junction shows a germline mismatch at one end, possibly a read error. V gene TRBV7-9 combines with J gene TRBJ1-1, with TRBD1 identical over 9 bases. CDR1 SEHNR and CDR2 FQNEAQ come from the germline V gene (reference sequence). CDR3 length: 13 amino acids. The CDR3 here is CSSSLEQGATAFF. The CDR3 DNA reads TGTTCCAGCAGCTTAGAACAGGGGGCAACGGCTTTCTTT.

The chain uses TRBV6-1 and TRBJ2-7; 11 bases are shared with TRBD2. V gave up 7 bases and J gave up 5 bases; unmatched junction bases: 7. This CDR3 has 14 residues. Germline loops: CDR1 MNHNS, CDR2 SASEGT. The DNA of the CDR3 is TGTGCCAGCAACAAACTAGCGGGAGACCACGAGCAGTACTTC. Translation gives CASNKLAGDHEQYF.

The chain links TRBV2 to TRBJ1-5; D gene uncertain. Per germline, CDR1 SNHLY and CDR2 FYNNEI. The CDR3 has 13 residues. V was clipped by 3 bases and J by 7 bases, with 10 bases between them. CDR3 sequence (DNA): TGTGCCAGCAGTGATGGGAGTATCCAGCCCCAGCATTTT. Protein: CASSDGSIQPQHF.

The chain couples TRBV5-1 to TRBJ2-1, with 11 positions matching TRBD2. The J segment lost 6 bases and the V segment lost 7 bases, leaving 0 bases of the junction unmatched. The germline V gene has CDR1 SGHRS and CDR2 YFSETQ. The CDR3 consists of 12 residues. The CDR3 here is CASGTSGNEQFF. The CDR3 DNA sequence: TGCGCCAGCGGGACTAGCGGCAATGAGCAGTTCTTC. Together with reference TRBV5-1 and TRBJ2-1, the CDR3 gives the full variable domain: KAGVTQTPRYLIKTRGQQVTLSCSPISGHRSVSWYQQTPGQGLQFLFEYFSETQRNKGNFPGRFSGRQFSNSRSEMNVSTLELGDSALYLCASGTSGNEQFFGPGTRLTVL.